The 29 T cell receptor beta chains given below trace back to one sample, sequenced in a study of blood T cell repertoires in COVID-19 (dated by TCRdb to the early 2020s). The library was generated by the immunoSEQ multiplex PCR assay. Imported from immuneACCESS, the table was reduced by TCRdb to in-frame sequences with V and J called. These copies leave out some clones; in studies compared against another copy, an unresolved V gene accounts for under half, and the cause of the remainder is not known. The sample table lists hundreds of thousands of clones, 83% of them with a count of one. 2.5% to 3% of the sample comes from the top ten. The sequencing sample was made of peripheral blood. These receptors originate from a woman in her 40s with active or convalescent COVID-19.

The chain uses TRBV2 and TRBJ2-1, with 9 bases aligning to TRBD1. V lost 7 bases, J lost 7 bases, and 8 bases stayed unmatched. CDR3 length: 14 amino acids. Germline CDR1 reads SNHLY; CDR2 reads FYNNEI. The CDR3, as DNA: TGTGCCAGCATTCCGGGACAGGGTGAGAATGAGCAGTTCTTC. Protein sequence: CASIPGQGENEQFF.

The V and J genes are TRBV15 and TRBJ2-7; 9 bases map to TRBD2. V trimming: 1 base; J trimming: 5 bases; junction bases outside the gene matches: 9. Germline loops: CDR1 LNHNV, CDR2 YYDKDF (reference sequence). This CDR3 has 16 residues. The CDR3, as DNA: TGTGCCACCAGCAGAGGAACGCGGGGGGGCCGCGACGAGCAGTACTTC. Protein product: CATSRGTRGGRDEQYF.

The CDR3 region is CSAQRTGWIGELFF. DNA of the CDR3: TGCAGCGCCCAGAGGACAGGGTGGATCGGGGAGCTGTTTTTT. V gene TRBV29-1 combines with J gene TRBJ2-2, with 8 bases fitting TRBD1. From germline, CDR1 is SQVTM and CDR2 ANQGSEA. The trim removed 7 bases at V and 7 bases at J, leaving 11 bases unmatched. This CDR3 is 14 amino acids long.

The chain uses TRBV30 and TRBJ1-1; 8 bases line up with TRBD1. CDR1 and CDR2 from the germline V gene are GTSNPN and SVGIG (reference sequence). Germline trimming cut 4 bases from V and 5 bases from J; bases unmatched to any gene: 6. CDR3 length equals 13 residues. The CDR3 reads CAWTTGDLTEAFF. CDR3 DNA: TGTGCCTGGACGACAGGGGACCTAACTGAAGCTTTCTTT.

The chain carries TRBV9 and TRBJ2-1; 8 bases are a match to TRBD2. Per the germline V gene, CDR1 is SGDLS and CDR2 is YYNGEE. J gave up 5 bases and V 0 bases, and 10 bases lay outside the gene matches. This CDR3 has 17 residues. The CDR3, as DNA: TGTGCCAGCAGCGTAGGACTCGGAGCGGGGGCCGACAATGAGCAGTTCTTC. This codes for CASSVGLGAGADNEQFF.

As DNA, the CDR3 is TGCAGTGCTAGTAATCCTGCCGGGGGCTACACCTTC. It encodes CSASNPAGGYTF. The chain carries TRBV20-1 and TRBJ1-2; D not certain. In germline, CDR1 is DFQATT, CDR2 SNEGSKA (reference sequence). The V end lost 3 bases, the J end lost 8 bases, and 13 bases lay between the germline ends. CDR3 length equals 12 residues.

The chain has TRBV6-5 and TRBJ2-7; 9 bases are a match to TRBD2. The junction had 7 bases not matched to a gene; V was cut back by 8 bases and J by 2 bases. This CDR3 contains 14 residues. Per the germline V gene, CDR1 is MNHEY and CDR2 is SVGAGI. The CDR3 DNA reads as TGTGCCAGCCGTAGGCCTAGCGGGACCTACGAGCAGTACTTC. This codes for CASRRPSGTYEQYF.

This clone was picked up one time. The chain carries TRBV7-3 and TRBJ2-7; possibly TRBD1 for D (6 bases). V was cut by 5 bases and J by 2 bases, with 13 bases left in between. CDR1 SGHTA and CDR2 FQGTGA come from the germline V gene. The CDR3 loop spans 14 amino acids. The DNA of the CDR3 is TGTGCCAGCAGCCAGGACAGCAAAACCTACGAGCAGTACTTC. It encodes CASSQDSKTYEQYF. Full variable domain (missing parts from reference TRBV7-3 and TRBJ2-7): GAGVSQTPSNKVTEKGKYVELRCDPISGHTALYWYRQSLGQGPEFLIYFQGTGAADDSGLPNDRFFAVRPEGSVSTLKIQRTERGDSAVYLCASSQDSKTYEQYFGPGTRLTVT.

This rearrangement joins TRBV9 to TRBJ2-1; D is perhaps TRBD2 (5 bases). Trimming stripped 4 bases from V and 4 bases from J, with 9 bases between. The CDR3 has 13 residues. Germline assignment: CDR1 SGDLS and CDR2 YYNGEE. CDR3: CASSRGRYNEQFF. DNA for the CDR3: TGTGCCAGCAGCCGGGGTCGATACAATGAGCAGTTCTTC.

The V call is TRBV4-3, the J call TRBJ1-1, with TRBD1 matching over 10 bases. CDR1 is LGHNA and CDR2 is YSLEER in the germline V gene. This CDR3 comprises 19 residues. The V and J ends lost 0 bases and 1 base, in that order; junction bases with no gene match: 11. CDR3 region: CASSQELGQGFVSNTEAFF. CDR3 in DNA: TGCGCCAGCAGCCAAGAGTTGGGACAGGGGTTCGTTTCGAACACTGAAGCTTTCTTT.

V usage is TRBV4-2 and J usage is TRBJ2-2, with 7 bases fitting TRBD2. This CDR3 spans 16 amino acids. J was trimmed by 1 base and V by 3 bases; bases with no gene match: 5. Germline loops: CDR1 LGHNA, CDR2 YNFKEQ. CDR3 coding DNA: TGTGCCAGCAGCCACGATGGGACTAAGAACACCGGGGAGCTGTTTTTT. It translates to CASSHDGTKNTGELFF.

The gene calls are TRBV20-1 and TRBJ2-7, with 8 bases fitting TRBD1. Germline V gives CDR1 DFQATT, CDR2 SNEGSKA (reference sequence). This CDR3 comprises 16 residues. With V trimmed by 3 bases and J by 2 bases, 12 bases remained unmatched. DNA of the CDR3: TGCAGTGCTAGTTTTCAGGGGGCCACCATACCCTACGAGCAGTACTTC. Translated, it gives CSASFQGATIPYEQYF.

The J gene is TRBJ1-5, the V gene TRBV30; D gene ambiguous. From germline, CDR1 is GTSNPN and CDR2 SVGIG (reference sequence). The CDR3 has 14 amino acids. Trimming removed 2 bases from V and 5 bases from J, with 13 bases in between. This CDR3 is CAWSLGSRDQPQHF. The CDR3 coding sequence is TGTGCCTGGAGTCTAGGGAGTCGTGATCAGCCCCAGCATTTT.

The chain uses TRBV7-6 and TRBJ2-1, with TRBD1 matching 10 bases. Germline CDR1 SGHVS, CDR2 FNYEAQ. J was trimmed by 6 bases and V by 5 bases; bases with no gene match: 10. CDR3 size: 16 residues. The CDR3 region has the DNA TGTGCCAGCAGCCTGGGCTGGGACAGGGGAAGCAATGAGCAGTTCTTC. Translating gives CASSLGWDRGSNEQFF.

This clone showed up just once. In DNA form, the CDR3 reads TGCAGCGTTGTTCTAGCGGGAGCAACCTACGAGCAGTACTTC. The encoded protein is CSVVLAGATYEQYF. The rearrangement uses TRBV29-1 and TRBJ2-7, with TRBD2 matching over 10 bases. CDR1 SQVTM and CDR2 ANQGSEA come from the germline V gene. The CDR3 is 14 amino acids. Trimming removed 4 bases from V and 2 bases from J; junction bases left unmatched: 5.

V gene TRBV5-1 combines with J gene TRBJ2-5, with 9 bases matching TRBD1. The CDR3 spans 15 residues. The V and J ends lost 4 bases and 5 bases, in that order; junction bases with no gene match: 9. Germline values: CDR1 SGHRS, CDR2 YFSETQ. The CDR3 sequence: CASSLGTGTGETQYF. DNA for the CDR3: TGCGCCAGCAGCCTTGGGACAGGGACAGGGGAGACCCAGTACTTC. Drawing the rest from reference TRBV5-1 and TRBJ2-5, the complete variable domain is KAGVTQTPRYLIKTRGQQVTLSCSPISGHRSVSWYQQTPGQGLQFLFEYFSETQRNKGNFPGRFSGRQFSNSRSEMNVSTLELGDSALYLCASSLGTGTGETQYFGPGTRLLVL.

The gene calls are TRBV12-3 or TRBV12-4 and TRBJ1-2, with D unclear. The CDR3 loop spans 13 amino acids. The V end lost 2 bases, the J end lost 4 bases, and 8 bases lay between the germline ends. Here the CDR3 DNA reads TGTGCCAGCAGTTTACACAGTAGCTATGGCTACACCTTC. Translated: CASSLHSSYGYTF.

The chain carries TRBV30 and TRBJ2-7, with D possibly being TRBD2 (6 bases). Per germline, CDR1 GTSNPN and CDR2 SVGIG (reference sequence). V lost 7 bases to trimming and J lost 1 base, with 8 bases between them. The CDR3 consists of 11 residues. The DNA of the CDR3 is TGTGCCTCGGCGGGATCCTACGAGCAGTACTTC. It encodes CASAGSYEQYF.

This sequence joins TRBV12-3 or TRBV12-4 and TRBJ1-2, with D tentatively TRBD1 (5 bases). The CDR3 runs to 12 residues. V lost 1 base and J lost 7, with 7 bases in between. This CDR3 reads CASSLGQGGYTF. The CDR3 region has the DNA TGTGCCAGCAGTTTAGGGCAGGGTGGCTACACCTTC.

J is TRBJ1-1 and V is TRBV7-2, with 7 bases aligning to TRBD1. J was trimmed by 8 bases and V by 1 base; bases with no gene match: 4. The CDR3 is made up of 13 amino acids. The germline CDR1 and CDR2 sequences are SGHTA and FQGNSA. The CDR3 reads CASSLEQGWEAFF. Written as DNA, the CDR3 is TGTGCCAGCAGCTTAGAACAGGGGTGGGAAGCTTTCTTT.

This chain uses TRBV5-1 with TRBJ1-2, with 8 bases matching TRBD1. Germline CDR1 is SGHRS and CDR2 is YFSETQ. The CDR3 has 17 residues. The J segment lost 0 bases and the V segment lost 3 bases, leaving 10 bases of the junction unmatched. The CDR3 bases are TGCGCCAGCAGCTCGGGCGCAGGGGGCGCCCCTAACTATGGCTACACCTTC. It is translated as CASSSGAGGAPNYGYTF.

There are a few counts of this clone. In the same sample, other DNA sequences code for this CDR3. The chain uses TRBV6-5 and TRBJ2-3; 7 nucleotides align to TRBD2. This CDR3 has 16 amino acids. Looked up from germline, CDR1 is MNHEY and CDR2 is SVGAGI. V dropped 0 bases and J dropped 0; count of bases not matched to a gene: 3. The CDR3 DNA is TGTGCCAGCAGTTACTCGGCTAGCGGAAGCACAGATACGCAGTATTTT. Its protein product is CASSYSASGSTDTQYF.

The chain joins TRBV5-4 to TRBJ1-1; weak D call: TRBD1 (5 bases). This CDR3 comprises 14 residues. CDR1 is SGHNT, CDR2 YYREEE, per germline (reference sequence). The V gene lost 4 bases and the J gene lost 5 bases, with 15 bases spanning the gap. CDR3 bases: TGTGCCAGCAGCCCAGCGGGGGTTGAGACTGAAGCTTTCTTT. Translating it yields CASSPAGVETEAFF.

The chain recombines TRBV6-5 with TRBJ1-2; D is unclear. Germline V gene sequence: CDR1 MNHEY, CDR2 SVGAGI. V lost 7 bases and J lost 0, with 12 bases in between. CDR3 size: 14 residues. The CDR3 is CASTSITTNYGYTF. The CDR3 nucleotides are TGTGCCAGCACCAGTATAACAACTAACTATGGCTACACCTTC.

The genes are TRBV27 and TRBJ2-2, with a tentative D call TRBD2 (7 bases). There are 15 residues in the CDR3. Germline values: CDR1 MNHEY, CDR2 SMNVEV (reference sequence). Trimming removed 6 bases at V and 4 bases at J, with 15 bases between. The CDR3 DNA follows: TGTGCCAGCAGACCCTTGGGAGGGGGCACCGGGGAGCTGTTTTTT. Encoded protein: CASRPLGGGTGELFF.

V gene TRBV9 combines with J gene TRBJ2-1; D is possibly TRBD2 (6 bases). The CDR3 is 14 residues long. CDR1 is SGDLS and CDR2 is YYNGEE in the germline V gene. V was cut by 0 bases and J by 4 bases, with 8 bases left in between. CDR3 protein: CASSVVEGYNEQFF. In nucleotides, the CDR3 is TGTGCCAGCAGCGTAGTGGAGGGATACAATGAGCAGTTCTTC.

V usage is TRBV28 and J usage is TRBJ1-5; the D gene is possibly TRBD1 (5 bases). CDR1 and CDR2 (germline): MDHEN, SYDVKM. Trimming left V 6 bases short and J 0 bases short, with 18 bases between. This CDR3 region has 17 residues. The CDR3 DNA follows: TGTGCCAGCAGCCACGACCGACAGACTTATAGCAATCAGCCCCAGCATTTT. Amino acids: CASSHDRQTYSNQPQHF.

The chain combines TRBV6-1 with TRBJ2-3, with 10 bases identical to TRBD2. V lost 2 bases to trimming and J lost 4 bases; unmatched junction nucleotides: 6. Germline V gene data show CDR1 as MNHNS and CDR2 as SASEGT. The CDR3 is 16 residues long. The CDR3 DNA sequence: TGTGCCAGCAGTGAATTACAGCGGGAGGGATCAGATACGCAGTATTTT. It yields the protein CASSELQREGSDTQYF.

CDR3 DNA sequence: TGTGCCAGCGGCACTAGCGGGGGGGCGAACACCGGGGAGCTGTTTTTT. This sequence encodes CASGTSGGANTGELFF. The chain recombines TRBV2 with TRBJ2-2; 13 bases line up with TRBD2. J lost 0 bases, V lost 8 bases, and 3 bases had no gene match. The CDR3 spans 16 residues. CDR1 SNHLY and CDR2 FYNNEI come from the germline V gene.